This T cell receptor (beta chain) emerged from a study of blood T cell repertoires in COVID-19. The overall study: The United States, Italy and Spain were the sources of the acute and convalescent COVID-19 samples. Sources were T cells, B-cell-depleted T cells, or PBMCs; the material itself was cDNA or gDNA.

Per the original methods: Estimated nucleated cell counts came from reference gene primer amplification. Measured with immunoSEQ multiplex PCR; TCRdb has only the in-frame clones, and not every one. D and trimming come from the DNA, and the V and J calls and clone size come from that table. The data contain 150,000 to 200,000 clones, about four fifths of them singletons. This CDR3 is 14 amino acids long. CDR1 is SGHVS and CDR2 is FQNEAQ in the germline V gene. Trimming left V 1 base short and J 10 bases short, with 13 bases between. The chain joins TRBV7-8 to TRBJ1-4; unclear D gene. This receptor was obtained from a man aged 55-75 years with active or convalescent COVID-19. The sample comprised peripheral blood. The CDR3 nucleotides read TGTGCCAGCAGCTTAGATCTTGAGGGCCGAAAACTGTTTTTT. It specifies CASSLDLEGRKLFF.